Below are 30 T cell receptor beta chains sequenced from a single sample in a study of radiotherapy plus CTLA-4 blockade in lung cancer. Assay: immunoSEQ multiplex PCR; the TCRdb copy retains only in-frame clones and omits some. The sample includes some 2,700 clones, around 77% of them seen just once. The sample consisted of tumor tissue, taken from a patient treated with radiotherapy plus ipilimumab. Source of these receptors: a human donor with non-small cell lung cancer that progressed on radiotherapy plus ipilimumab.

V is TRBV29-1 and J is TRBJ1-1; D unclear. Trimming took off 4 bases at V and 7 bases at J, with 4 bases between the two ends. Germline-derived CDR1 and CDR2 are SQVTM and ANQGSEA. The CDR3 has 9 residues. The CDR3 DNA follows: TGCAGCGTTGGCGGTGAAGCTTTCTTT. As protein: CSVGGEAFF.

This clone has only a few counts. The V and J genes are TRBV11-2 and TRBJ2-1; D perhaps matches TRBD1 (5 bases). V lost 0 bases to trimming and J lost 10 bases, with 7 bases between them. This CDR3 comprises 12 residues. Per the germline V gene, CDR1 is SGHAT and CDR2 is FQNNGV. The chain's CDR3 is CASSLENREQFF. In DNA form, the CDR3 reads TGTGCCAGCAGCTTAGAGAACAGGGAGCAGTTCTTC.

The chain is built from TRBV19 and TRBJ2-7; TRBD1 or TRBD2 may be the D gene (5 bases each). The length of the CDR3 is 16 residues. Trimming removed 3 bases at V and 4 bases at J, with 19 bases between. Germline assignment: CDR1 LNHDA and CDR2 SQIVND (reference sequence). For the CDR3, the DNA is TGTGCCAGTAGTATTGAGGGGAGTCTATATCCTTACGAGCAGTACTTC. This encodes CASSIEGSLYPYEQYF.

CDR3 sequence: CASSVGSGRELFF. The CDR3 DNA follows: TGTGCCAGCAGCGTCGGCTCAGGGAGGGAGCTGTTTTTT. The chain is built from TRBV5-4 and TRBJ2-2; TRBD1 is a possible D gene (5 bases). The CDR3 is 13 residues long. Looked up from germline, CDR1 is SGHNT and CDR2 is YYREEE (reference sequence). The germline V and J ends were trimmed by 4 bases and 9 bases, with 13 bases remaining between them.

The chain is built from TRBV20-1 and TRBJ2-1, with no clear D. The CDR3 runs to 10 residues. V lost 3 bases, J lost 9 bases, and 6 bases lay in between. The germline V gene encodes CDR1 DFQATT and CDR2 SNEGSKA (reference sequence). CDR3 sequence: CSARSVEQFF. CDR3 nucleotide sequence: TGCAGTGCTAGGAGCGTTGAGCAGTTCTTC.

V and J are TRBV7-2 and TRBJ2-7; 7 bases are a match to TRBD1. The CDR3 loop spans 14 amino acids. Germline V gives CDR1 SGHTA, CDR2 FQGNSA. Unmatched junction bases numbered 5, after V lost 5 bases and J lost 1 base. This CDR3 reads CASSGNRGSYEQYF. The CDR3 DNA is TGTGCCAGCAGCGGAAACAGGGGATCCTACGAGCAGTACTTC.

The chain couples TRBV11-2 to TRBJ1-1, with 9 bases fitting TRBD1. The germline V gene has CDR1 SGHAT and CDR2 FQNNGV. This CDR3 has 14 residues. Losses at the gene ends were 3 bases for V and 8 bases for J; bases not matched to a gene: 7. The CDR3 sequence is CASSLGDRAGEAFF. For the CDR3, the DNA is TGTGCCAGCAGCTTGGGGGACAGGGCGGGGGAAGCTTTCTTT.

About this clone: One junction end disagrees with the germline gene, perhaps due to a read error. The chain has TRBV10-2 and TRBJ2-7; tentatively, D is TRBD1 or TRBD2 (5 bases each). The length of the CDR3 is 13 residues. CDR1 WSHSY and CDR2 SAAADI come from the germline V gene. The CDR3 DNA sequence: TGCGCCTGCAGTAGGGACCTCAACTACGAGCAGTACTTC. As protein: CACSRDLNYEQYF.

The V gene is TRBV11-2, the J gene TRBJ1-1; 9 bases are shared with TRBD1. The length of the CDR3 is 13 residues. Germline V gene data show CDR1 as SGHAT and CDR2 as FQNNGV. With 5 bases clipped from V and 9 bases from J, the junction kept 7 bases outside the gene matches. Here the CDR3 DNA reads TGTGCCAGCAGCAACGGACAGGGGACAAAAGCTTTCTTT. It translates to CASSNGQGTKAFF.

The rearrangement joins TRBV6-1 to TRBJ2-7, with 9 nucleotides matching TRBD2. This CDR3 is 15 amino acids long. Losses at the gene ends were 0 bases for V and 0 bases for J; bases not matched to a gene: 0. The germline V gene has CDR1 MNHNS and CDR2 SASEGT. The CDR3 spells CASSEASGGSYEQYF. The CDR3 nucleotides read TGTGCCAGCAGTGAAGCTAGCGGGGGCTCCTACGAGCAGTACTTC.

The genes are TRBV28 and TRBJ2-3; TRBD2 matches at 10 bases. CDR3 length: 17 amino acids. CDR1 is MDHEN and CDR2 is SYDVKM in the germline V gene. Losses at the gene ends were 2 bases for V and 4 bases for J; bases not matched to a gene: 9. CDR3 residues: CASSLEGLAVRADTQYF. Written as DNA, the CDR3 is TGTGCCAGCAGTTTAGAAGGACTAGCGGTTCGGGCAGATACGCAGTATTTT.

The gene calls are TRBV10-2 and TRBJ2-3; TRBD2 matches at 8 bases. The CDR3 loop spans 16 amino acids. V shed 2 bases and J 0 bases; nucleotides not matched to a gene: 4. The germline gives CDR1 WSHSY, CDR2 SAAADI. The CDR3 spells CASSEVGGRSTDTQYF. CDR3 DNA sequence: TGCGCCAGCAGTGAGGTGGGCGGGAGGAGCACAGATACGCAGTATTTT.

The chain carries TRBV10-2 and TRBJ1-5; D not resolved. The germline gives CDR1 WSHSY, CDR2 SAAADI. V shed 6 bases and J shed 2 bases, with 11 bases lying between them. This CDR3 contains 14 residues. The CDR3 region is CASSYPGGNQPQHF. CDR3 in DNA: TGCGCCAGCAGCTACCCTGGAGGCAATCAGCCCCAGCATTTT.

DNA for the CDR3: TGCGCCAGCAGTGATCGCGGGGAGCTGTTTTTT. Protein product: CASSDRGELFF. The rearrangement uses TRBV10-1 and TRBJ2-2; no firm D call. The CDR3 is 11 amino acids. Germline lookup yields CDR1 WNHNN and CDR2 SYGVQD (reference sequence). V was pared by 3 bases and J by 7 bases, with 3 bases between.

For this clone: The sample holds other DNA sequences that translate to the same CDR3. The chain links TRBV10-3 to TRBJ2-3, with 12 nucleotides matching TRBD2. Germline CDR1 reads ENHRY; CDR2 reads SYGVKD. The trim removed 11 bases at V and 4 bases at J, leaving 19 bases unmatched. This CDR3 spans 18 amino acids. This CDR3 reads CASHPGGLAGGIPDTQYF. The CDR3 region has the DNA TGTGCCTCCCACCCGGGAGGGCTAGCGGGAGGGATCCCAGATACGCAGTATTTT.

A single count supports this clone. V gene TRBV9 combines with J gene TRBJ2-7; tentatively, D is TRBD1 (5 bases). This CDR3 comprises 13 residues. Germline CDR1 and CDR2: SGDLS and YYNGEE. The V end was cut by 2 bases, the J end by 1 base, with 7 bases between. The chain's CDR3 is CASSVAGSYEQYF. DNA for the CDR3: TGTGCCAGCAGCGTGGCAGGGTCCTACGAGCAGTACTTC.

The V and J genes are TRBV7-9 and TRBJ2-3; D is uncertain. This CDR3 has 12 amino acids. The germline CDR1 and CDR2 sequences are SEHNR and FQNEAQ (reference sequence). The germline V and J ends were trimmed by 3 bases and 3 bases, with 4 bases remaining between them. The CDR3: CASSFGTDTQYF. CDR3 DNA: TGTGCCAGCAGCTTTGGGACAGATACGCAGTATTTT.

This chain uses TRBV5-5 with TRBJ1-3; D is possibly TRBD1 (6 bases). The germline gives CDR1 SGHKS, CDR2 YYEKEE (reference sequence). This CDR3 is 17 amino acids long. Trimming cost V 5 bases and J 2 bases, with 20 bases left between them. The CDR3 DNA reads TGTGCCAGCAGAGGGGGGGACCCCAATGGCGCTGGAAACACCATATATTTT. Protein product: CASRGGDPNGAGNTIYF. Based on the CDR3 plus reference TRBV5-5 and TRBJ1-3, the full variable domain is DAGVTQSPTHLIKTRGQQVTLRCSPISGHKSVSWYQQVLGQGPQFIFQYYEKEERGRGNFPDRFSARQFPNYSSELNVNALLLGDSALYLCASRGGDPNGAGNTIYFGEGSWLTVV.

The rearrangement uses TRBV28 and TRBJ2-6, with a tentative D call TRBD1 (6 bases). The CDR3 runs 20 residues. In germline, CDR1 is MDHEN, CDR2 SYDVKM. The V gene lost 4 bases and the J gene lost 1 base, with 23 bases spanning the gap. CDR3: CASSYKNRETRRSGANVLTF. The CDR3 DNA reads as TGTGCCAGCAGTTACAAAAACAGGGAAACTAGGAGATCTGGGGCCAACGTCCTGACTTTC. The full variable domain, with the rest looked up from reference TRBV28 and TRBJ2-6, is DVKVTQSSRYLVKRTGEKVFLECVQDMDHENMFWYRQDPGLGLRLIYFSYDVKMKEKGDIPEGYSVSREKKERFSLILESASTNQTSMYLCASSYKNRETRRSGANVLTFGAGSRLTVL.

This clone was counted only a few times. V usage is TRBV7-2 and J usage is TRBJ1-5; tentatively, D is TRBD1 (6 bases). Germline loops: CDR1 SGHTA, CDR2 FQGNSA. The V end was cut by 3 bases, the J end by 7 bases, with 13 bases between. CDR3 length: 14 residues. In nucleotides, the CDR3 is TGTGCCAGCAGCTTCCCAGGGGACGGACAGCCCCAGCATTTT. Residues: CASSFPGDGQPQHF.

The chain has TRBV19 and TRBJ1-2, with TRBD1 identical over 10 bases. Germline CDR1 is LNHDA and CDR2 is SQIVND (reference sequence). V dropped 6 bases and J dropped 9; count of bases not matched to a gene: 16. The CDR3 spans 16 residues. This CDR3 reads CASSGRTGGVLSRYTF. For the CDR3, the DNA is TGTGCCAGTAGCGGCCGGACAGGGGGAGTTCTGTCTCGCTACACCTTC.

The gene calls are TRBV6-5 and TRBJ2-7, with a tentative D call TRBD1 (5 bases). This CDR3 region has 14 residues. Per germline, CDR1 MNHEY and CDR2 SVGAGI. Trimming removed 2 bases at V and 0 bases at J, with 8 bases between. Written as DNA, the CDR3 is TGTGCCAGCAGTTACGGGGCCCTCTCCTACGAGCAGTACTTC. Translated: CASSYGALSYEQYF.

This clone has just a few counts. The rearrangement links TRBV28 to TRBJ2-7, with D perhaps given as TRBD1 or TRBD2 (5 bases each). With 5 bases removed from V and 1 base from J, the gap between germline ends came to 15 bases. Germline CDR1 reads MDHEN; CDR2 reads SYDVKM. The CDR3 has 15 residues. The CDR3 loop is CASSLGTDSSYEQYF. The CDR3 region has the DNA TGTGCCAGCAGTCTTGGGACCGACAGTTCCTACGAGCAGTACTTC.

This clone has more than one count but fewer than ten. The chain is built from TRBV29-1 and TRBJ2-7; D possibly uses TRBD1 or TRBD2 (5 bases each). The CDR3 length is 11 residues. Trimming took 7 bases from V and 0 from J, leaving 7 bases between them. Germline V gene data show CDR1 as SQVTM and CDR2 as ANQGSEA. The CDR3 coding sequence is TGCAGCGCCGGGACCTCCTACGAGCAGTACTTC. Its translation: CSAGTSYEQYF.

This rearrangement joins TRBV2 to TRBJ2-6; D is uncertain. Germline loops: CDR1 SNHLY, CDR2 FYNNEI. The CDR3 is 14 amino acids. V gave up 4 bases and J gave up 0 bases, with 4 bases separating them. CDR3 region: CASSGDSGANVLTF. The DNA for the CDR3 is TGTGCCAGCAGTGGTGACTCTGGGGCCAACGTCCTGACTTTC.

The CDR3, as DNA: TGTGCCAGCAGTGGGGACAGTGTCTACGAGCAGTACTTC. Amino acid sequence: CASSGDSVYEQYF. The rearrangement joins TRBV7-9 to TRBJ2-7, with 7 bases lining up with TRBD1. Trimming removed 6 bases from V and 3 bases from J; junction bases left unmatched: 5. The CDR3 loop spans 13 amino acids. Germline V gives CDR1 SEHNR, CDR2 FQNEAQ (reference sequence).

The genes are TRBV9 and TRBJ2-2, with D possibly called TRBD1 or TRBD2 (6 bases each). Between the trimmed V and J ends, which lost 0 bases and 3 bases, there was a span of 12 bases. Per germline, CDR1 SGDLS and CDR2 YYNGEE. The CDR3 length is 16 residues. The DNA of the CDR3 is TGTGCCAGCAGCGTAGGAACGGGGGCCTACACCGGGGAGCTGTTTTTT. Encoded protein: CASSVGTGAYTGELFF. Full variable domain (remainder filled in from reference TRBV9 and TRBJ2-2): DSGVTQTPKHLITATGQRVTLRCSPRSGDLSVYWYQQSLDQGLQFLIQYYNGEERAKGNILERFSAQQFPDLHSELNLSSLELGDSALYFCASSVGTGAYTGELFFGEGSRLTVL.

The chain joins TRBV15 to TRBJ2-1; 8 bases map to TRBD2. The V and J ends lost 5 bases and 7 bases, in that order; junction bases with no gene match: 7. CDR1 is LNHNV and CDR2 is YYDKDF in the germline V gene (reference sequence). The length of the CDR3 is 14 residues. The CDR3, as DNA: TGTGCCACCAGCCTCCGACTAGCGTATAATGAGCAGTTCTTC. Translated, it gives CATSLRLAYNEQFF.

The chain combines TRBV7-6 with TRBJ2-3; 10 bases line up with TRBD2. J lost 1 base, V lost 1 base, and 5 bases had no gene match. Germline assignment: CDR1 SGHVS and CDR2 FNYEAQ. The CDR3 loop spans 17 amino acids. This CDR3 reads CASSLVASGGRTDTQYF. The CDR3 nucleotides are TGTGCCAGCAGCTTAGTGGCTAGCGGGGGACGCACAGATACGCAGTATTTT. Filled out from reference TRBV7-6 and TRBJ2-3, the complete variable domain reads GAGVSQSPRYKVTKRGQDVALRCDPISGHVSLYWYRQALGQGPEFLTYFNYEAQQDKSGLPNDRFSAERPEGSISTLTIQRTEQRDSAMYRCASSLVASGGRTDTQYFGPGTRLTVL.

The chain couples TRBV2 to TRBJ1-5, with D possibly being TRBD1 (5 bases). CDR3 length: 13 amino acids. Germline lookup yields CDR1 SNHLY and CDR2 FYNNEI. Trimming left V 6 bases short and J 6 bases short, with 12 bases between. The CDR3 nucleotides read TGTGCCAGCAGGCCGAATCAGGGTCAGCCCCAGCATTTT. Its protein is CASRPNQGQPQHF.